This T cell receptor beta chain was retrieved from a study of blood T cell repertoires in COVID-19. Study in general: From the United States, Italy and Spain came samples of acute and convalescent COVID-19. Sources were T cells, B-cell-depleted T cells, or PBMCs; the material itself was cDNA or gDNA.

This clone was seen only a few times. As processed by the authors: Quantification of nucleated cells was approximated via reference gene primer amplification. Data came from immunoSEQ multiplex PCR; TCRdb stores just in-frame clones and leaves some out. D and trimming were read from the DNA, whereas the V and J calls and clone size are those reported in that table. The sample shows about 59,000 clones, less than 75% of them seen only once. The source of this sequence is a woman in her fifties or sixties with active or convalescent COVID-19. Sequencing input: peripheral blood.

The CDR3 sequence is CAISESGNEKLFF. The CDR3 coding sequence is TGTGCCATCAGTGAGTCGGGCAATGAAAAACTGTTTTTT. The rearrangement joins TRBV10-3 to TRBJ1-4; no definite D call. The CDR3 extends over 13 amino acids. The germline V and J ends were trimmed by 0 bases and 5 bases, with 4 bases remaining between them. In germline, CDR1 is ENHRY, CDR2 SYGVKD.